Sequencing of this T cell receptor (beta chain) was carried out in a study of preoperative IRX-2 immunotherapy in early breast cancer. The treatment here: preoperative locoregional IRX-2 cytokine immunotherapy. Samples came from a phase Ib trial of preoperative locoregional IRX-2 cytokine immunotherapy. Repertoires were generated with immunoSEQ multiplex PCR, while TCRdb's copy carries only in-frame clones and drops some. The top ten hold approximately 1.5% of the sample, which has tens of thousands of clones, roughly four fifths seen once. The CDR3 contains 15 residues. Germline V lookup: CDR1 KGHSH, CDR2 LQKENI. Trimming left V 2 bases short and J 3 bases short, with 13 bases between.

Sequenced material: lymph node tissue, taken after IRX-2 immunotherapy. This rearrangement joins TRBV18 to TRBJ1-2; no firm D call. The origin of this receptor is a human donor with breast cancer. The CDR3: CASSPTAERDYGYTF. The DNA for the CDR3 is TGTGCCAGCTCACCAACCGCGGAGAGGGACTATGGCTACACCTTC. Combining the CDR3 with reference TRBV18 and TRBJ1-2 gives the whole variable domain NAGVMQNPRHLVRRRGQEARLRCSPMKGHSHVYWYRQLPEEGLKFMVYLQKENIIDESGMPKERFSAEFPKEGPSILRIQQVVRGDSAAYFCASSPTAERDYGYTFGSGTRLTVV.